Listed here is a single T cell receptor beta chain. Its specificity is not known. The data stem from a study of metastatic and nonmetastatic thyroid tumors. Study as a whole: Both malignant and benign thyroid patients supplied peripheral blood and tumor or nodule tissue samples, across which the repertoires of these patients were then compared.

Thyroid surgery had not been preceded by any treatment in any patient. The V end lost 3 bases, the J end lost 4 bases, and 18 bases lay between the germline ends. The CDR3 is made up of 16 amino acids. Germline CDR1 reads SGHRS; CDR2 reads YFSETQ. TCRdb re-called clones from the PCR reads using MiXCR. The table includes around 6,400 clones, roughly a third detected once. Overall study results and limits: Relative to benign nodules, malignant thyroid tumors were reportedly characterized by significantly elevated TCR beta diversity in blood and tumor.

The source is a female donor with papillary thyroid cancer or a benign thyroid nodule (not recorded which). Some clones in this sample may be carry-over from other donors' samples. The rearrangement joins TRBV5-1 to TRBJ2-3; the D gene is possibly TRBD2 (6 bases). Material for sequencing was tumor tissue. The CDR3 DNA sequence: TGCGCCAGCAGCTCCCCTAGCGTGGGGCCGGCAGATACGCAGTATTTT. Translation gives CASSSPSVGPADTQYF.